This T cell receptor (beta chain) comes out of a study of OX40 agonist ivuxolimab in advanced cancers. Study-level findings and limits: In the 0.1 to 3.0 mg/kg range, CD4+ and CD8+ blood T cells had expanded clonally by week 6. Expanded peripheral T cells had an undetermined antigen specificity. Fewer expanded clones were found on average in CD4+ than in CD8+ T cells.

If patients had autoimmune disease history or systemic immunosuppression, they were excluded. About this clone: The antigen is unknown.

The V segment lost 4 bases and the J segment 6 bases; nucleotides outside the gene matches: 12. The CDR3 totals 15 residues. CDR1 SGDLS and CDR2 YYNGEE come from the germline V gene. Produced via immunoSEQ multiplex PCR; TCRdb's table is partial and in-frame only. The sample includes 15,000 to 25,000 clones, 75% to 85% of them seen just once. This clonotype was obtained from an adult with an advanced solid tumor such as melanoma, head and neck, liver or kidney cancer. This chain uses TRBV9 with TRBJ2-7; TRBD2 matches 8 bases. Sequencing was performed on CD4+ or CD8+ T cells sorted from blood, taken in a trial of the OX40 agonist ivuxolimab. The CDR3 reads CASSSTGGNRLEQYF. The CDR3 DNA reads TGTGCCAGCAGCTCCACGGGGGGGAACCGCCTCGAGCAGTACTTC.